What follows describes a single T cell receptor (beta chain). What this receptor recognizes is not known. Base qualities are missing; no much larger clone stands one base away. Genomic DNA was isolated with the QIAamp DNA kit from frozen aliquots of single-cell suspensions that had not been sorted. The tumour samples consisted of non-small cell lung cancer tissue that had been surgically resected. Tissues arrived within 2 hours after resection and were immediately processed into single-cell suspensions. Tissue was broken up mechanically, digested enzymatically with DNase I, collagenase I and hyaluronidase for 30 minutes at 37 degrees C, and then filtered and RBC-lysed. The data are from a study of immune cell composition in non-small cell lung cancer (dated by TCRdb to about 2017). About the full investigation: Histologic subtype, mostly lung adenocarcinoma or squamous cell carcinoma, was determined with H&E together with p63, CK5, Napsin A and TTF-1 immunohistochemistry. A few tumour specimens with TCR-beta data were of rare histological subtypes and were excluded from the subtype comparisons. In supplementary cohort #1, which comprised more than 8 lung adenocarcinoma cases, paired tumour/lung TCR-beta sequencing was performed and TIL populations were generated so that tumour reactivity could be assessed. Adaptive Biotechnologies TCR-beta sequencing was carried out on a few dozen paired NSCLC tumour and non-adjacent lung specimens, as well as on 25 to 30 tumour-only specimens. The investigation overall reported the following: Significantly higher Top 10 clone scores and productive clonality were observed in lung squamous cell carcinoma than in lung adenocarcinoma tumours. Smoking pack-years did not significantly correlate with tumour TCR-beta clonality. The reactivity cohort contained only 10 to 11 cases, and the tumour-reactive clones were not shown to have sequences in common with the dominant in vivo tumour-associated clones. In some ten adenocarcinoma cases, maximal tumour-associated clone frequency correlated strongly with TIL tumour reactivity, whereas overall clonality did not. Tumour-associated clones >0.5% were found in nearly half of NSCLC cases, namely in more than 25% of adenocarcinomas versus 75% of squamous carcinomas.

A two-step multiplex PCR amplified TCR-beta CDR3 regions from genomic DNA, and the second step of the PCR added Illumina-compatible adaptors. As a commercial immunoSEQ service, TCR-beta immunosequencing was carried out on an Illumina platform. Turning to the authors' computational methods: Repertoires were described by productive clonality and by Top 10 Clones, which is the percentage of T-cell templates coming from the ten most frequent sequences. Productive clonality had a range of 0 to 1, where 1 means a monoclonal population. Using log10 scatter plots, tumour-associated clones were identified as sequences that made up at least 0.1% of tumour T-cell templates yet were absent from the matched non-adjacent lung. Analyses were done in GraphPad Prism7 and R, with Student's t-tests for two-group comparisons, ANOVA for stages, and linear regression for relationships. TCRdb's version of the immuneACCESS table is confined to in-frame rearrangements and falls short of the full clone set. An unresolved V gene accounts for under half of the shortfall where checked; the remainder is of unknown origin. V and J calls plus clone size are reproduced from that table; the DNA served to infer D and trimming. The sample records 2,900 or so clones, 81% of which are singletons. About 18% of the sample rests with the top ten.

Cut back by 4 bases and 0 bases, the V and J ends lie 23 bases apart. The CDR3 holds 18 amino acids from the cysteine to the phenylalanine. The entry retains the CDR3 DNA only, 54 bases that are in frame from base 1. Sequences SGHRS (CDR1) and YFSETQ (CDR2) are obtained from the germline V gene. The TCR comes from a human donor with non-small cell lung cancer. Sequenced material: lung tumor tissue. The sequence links TRBV5-1 to TRBJ2-7, and the D gene may be TRBD2, 6 bases matching. The sequenced DNA: TGCGCCAGCAGCCCCCGGGGGAGTTACTCGGGGAGCTCCTACGAGCAGTACTTC. Translated, this gives CASSPRGSYSGSSYEQYF.